The source of this T cell receptor (beta chain) is a study of T cells and copy number aberrations in small-cell lung cancer (dated by TCRdb to the early 2020s). The study in broad terms: To relate T cell metrics to mutations and copy number aberrations, the same tumor regions underwent both TCR repertoire sequencing and whole-exome sequencing. Tumor TCR data existed for about 17 patients, and 14 to 15 patients had TCR data from both tumor tissue and normal tissue.

The immunoSEQ hsTCRB Kit was used with multiplexed V- and J-gene primers to amplify TCR-beta CDR3 regions from genomic DNA. Unique DNA barcodes were added in a second PCR, and samples were pooled together with a negative and a positive control. Sequencing of the pooled TCR-beta libraries was performed on an Illumina MiSeq using a 150-cycle paired-end protocol. Processing in the source paper ran as follows. Adaptive Biotechnologies processed the raw sequencing data and produced a report containing normalized, annotated TCR-beta repertoires. To compute T-cell density, TCR-beta templates were normalized to usable DNA, with usable DNA estimated through amplification of housekeeping genes. Richness was the count of unique rearrangements, and clonality was defined as 1 minus Pielou's evenness. Intratumor TCR heterogeneity between regions was quantified with the Jaccard index, the Morisita overlap index, and the proportion of shared top-20 clonotypes. Entries here come from immuneACCESS through TCRdb and include only in-frame sequences with V and J called. Some clones fail to appear in such tables; in the studies checked, an unresolved V gene covers under half of the shortfall, and the cause of the remainder is unknown. That table furnishes V, J and clone size, whereas the DNA furnished D and trimming. This sample lists roughly 150 clones; over 90% were detected once. Of the sample, around 10% falls within the top ten clones.

Patients with limited-stage small-cell lung cancer who underwent surgical resection in Hangzhou, China, between about 2007 and 2021 were included as donors. Every donor underwent upfront surgery with no preoperative chemotherapy or radiotherapy, and no donor received immunotherapy either before or after surgery. All 19 patients in the sequenced cohort were identified as smokers or heavy second-hand smokers. To represent spatial heterogeneity of the primary tumors, a grid approach was used to collect three regions from each tumor FFPE block. Tumor regions were macrodissected to enrich malignant cells, and only regions expected to yield at least 150 ng DNA were selected. To characterize T cell repertoire heterogeneity, the study applied multi-region TCR-beta sequencing to resected limited-stage small-cell lung cancers and to tumor-adjacent lung tissue. The AllPrep DNA/RNA FFPE Kit (Qiagen) was used to extract genomic DNA from the FFPE tissue.

Points the paper makes about the study in general: All specimens consisted of formalin-fixed paraffin-embedded tissue, which is known to introduce sequencing artifacts. Tumors had lower T-cell density, richness and clonality than adjacent lung tissue, but the difference in density was not significant. The TCR repertoire varied greatly across regions, with 79.9-97.7% of clones confined to one region, an overlap lower than in localized NSCLC. Higher copy number aberration burden was negatively correlated with tumor T-cell density, richness and clonality. A small sample size, resulting from surgical resection being uncommon in small-cell lung cancer, limited the study, and the findings need validation.

On this clone: The target of this receptor is not known. Base qualities are not recorded, but no much larger clone differs from it by a single base.

The sequencing input was tumor tissue. This TCR derives from a man aged 40-49 years with small cell lung cancer.

The DNA reads as follows: TGTGCCAGCAGCGCAGCTGGGGGGGAGCAGTTCTTC. It translates to CASSAAGGEQFF. This chain joins TRBV11-3 to TRBJ2-1; possibly the D gene is TRBD2, per 6 matching bases. Inclusive of the bounding cysteine and phenylalanine, the CDR3 is 12 residues long. Only CDR3 DNA remains: 36 bases, in frame from the first base. V sheds 5 bases and J sheds 10 bases, leaving 12 bases between their ends. The germline V gene provides CDR1 SGHNT and CDR2 YENEEA. The CDR3, completed at both ends by the reference TRBV11-3 and TRBJ2-1 genes, gives the full variable domain EAGVVQSPRYKIIEKKQPVAFWCNPISGHNTLYWYLQNLGQGPELLIRYENEEAVDDSQLPKDRFSAERLKGVDSTLKIQPAELGDSAVYLCASSAAGGEQFFGPGTRLTVL.